This T cell receptor beta chain emerged from a study of cytomegalovirus exposure and HLA in healthy donors. Findings and limits, study-wide: The classifier reportedly diagnosed cytomegalovirus status with high specificity and sensitivity. The study labeled 164 TCR beta chains cytomegalovirus-associated.

The method was immunoSEQ multiplex PCR; TCRdb's version includes in-frame clones alone and lacks a portion of them. The repertoire holds 68,000 or so clones, with roughly nine tenths as singletons. The V end lost 3 bases, the J end lost 8 bases, and 17 bases lay between the germline ends. CDR3 length equals 15 residues. Germline V gives CDR1 KGHSH, CDR2 LQKENI. In regard to this clone: Its antigen remains unknown.

The chain couples TRBV18 to TRBJ1-5; the D gene is possibly TRBD1 (6 bases). The sequencing sample was made of PBMCs. This TCR was recovered from a young man in good health and CMV-seronegative. CDR3 residues: CASSPFGVKGEPQHF. The DNA for the CDR3 is TGTGCCAGCTCACCCTTCGGAGTCAAGGGGGAGCCCCAGCATTTT.